The present entry profiles one T cell receptor beta chain with its context. The protocol was immunoSEQ multiplex PCR, while the TCRdb copy is restricted to in-frame clones and leaves out a portion. Here the sample spans roughly 250,000 clones, 70% to 90% being singletons. Trimming left V 3 bases short and J 0 bases short, with 17 bases between. The CDR3 is made up of 18 amino acids. Germline V gene sequence: CDR1 LNHDA, CDR2 SQIVND (reference sequence). This sample was included in a study of blood T cell repertoires in COVID-19. The rearrangement joins TRBV19 to TRBJ1-4; D perhaps matches TRBD1 (5 bases). The sample consisted of peripheral blood. The clonotype comes from a woman in her thirties or forties who had recovered from COVID-19. The CDR3 nucleotides are TGTGCCAGTAGTATGGGGCAGATCATTAATCCAACTAATGAAAAACTGTTTTTT. As protein: CASSMGQIINPTNEKLFF.